The 3 T cell receptor beta chains presented below share a single source sample, sequenced in a study of blood T cell repertoires in COVID-19. Here immunoSEQ multiplex PCR was the method, and the copy in TCRdb shows in-frame clones only, minus some. The sample has fewer than 250,000 clones; about four fifths are singletons. The material sequenced was PBMCs or T cells enriched from blood (not recorded which). The receptors here all came from a man aged 60 to 69 who had recovered from COVID-19.

The CDR3 DNA follows: TGTGCCACCAGTGATCGGACTAGCGGGGGAGTAATCTACAATGAGCAGTTCTTC. It codes for CATSDRTSGGVIYNEQFF. The chain links TRBV24-1 to TRBJ2-1; TRBD2 matches 13 bases. After removal of 3 bases from V and 3 bases from J, the junction contained 7 bases not matched to a gene. The CDR3 is 18 residues long. Germline CDR1 KGHDR, CDR2 SFDVKD.

V and J are TRBV5-4 and TRBJ2-2; 9 nucleotides align to TRBD1. Losses at the gene ends were 4 bases for V and 4 bases for J; bases not matched to a gene: 14. Germline-derived CDR1 and CDR2 are SGHNT and YYREEE (reference sequence). This CDR3 is 18 amino acids long. Here the CDR3 reads CASSLGARDRDGTGELFF. CDR3 DNA: TGTGCCAGCAGCCTGGGGGCCCGGGACAGGGACGGCACCGGGGAGCTGTTTTTT.

This clone was seen only a few times. The V gene is TRBV18, the J gene TRBJ1-2; D unresolved. V lost 4 bases, J lost 3 bases, and 12 bases lay in between. The CDR3 length is 14 residues. Germline V CDR1 and CDR2: KGHSH, LQKENI. Written as DNA, the CDR3 is TGTGCCAGCTCACTGACGGGCGGGGACTATGGCTACACCTTC. Protein sequence: CASSLTGGDYGYTF.